These 26 T cell receptor beta chains were sequenced from one sample in a study of blood T cell repertoires in COVID-19. Measured with immunoSEQ multiplex PCR; TCRdb has only the in-frame clones, and not every one. Of 60,000 to 75,000 clones listed, 80% to 85% were seen once; the top ten hold 10% to 15%. The sequencing input was peripheral blood. All receptors come from a human donor in a cohort sampled during active COVID-19.

J is TRBJ2-3 and V is TRBV24-1, with TRBD2 matching 9 bases. The germline V gene has CDR1 KGHDR and CDR2 SFDVKD. The CDR3 runs 18 residues. Trimming took 2 bases from V and 4 from J; bases not matched to a gene: 12. The CDR3 sequence: CATSDSSLRGGPPDTQYF. In DNA, the CDR3 is TGTGCCACCAGTGATTCCTCTTTGCGGGGGGGACCCCCAGATACGCAGTATTTT.

This clone was seen only once. The chain couples TRBV6-6 to TRBJ2-7; D is perhaps TRBD2 (5 bases). The CDR3 is made up of 15 amino acids. The germline V gene encodes CDR1 MNHNY and CDR2 SVGAGI (reference sequence). V was pared by 5 bases and J by 2 bases, with 16 bases between. The CDR3 coding sequence is TGTGCCAGCAGTACCCGCGCCGCGGGCGCCTACGAGCAGTACGTC. The encoded protein is CASSTRAAGAYEQYV.

This clone is labeled medium-sized (0.01 to 0.1%). This chain links TRBV5-1 with TRBJ1-2, with D tentatively TRBD1 (5 bases). The CDR3 has 14 residues. Deletions cut 4 bases from V and 1 base from J, with 11 bases between. Germline CDR1 and CDR2: SGHRS and YFSETQ. The CDR3 coding sequence is TGCGCCAGCAGCGACCAGGGCCTTAACTATGGCTACACCTTC. Protein product: CASSDQGLNYGYTF.

Details on this clone: Compared with germline, one end of the junction differs, possibly owing to a read error. The rearrangement links TRBV6-8 to TRBJ2-5, with 7 bases fitting TRBD2. CDR1 MNHGY and CDR2 SAAAGT come from the germline V gene. CDR3 length: 18 amino acids. CDR3 coding DNA: TGTGCCTGCAGTTACTGTTTGTGGGCTAGCGGAAACCAAGAGACCCAGTACTTC. It yields the protein CACSYCLWASGNQETQYF.

This chain uses TRBV6-5 with TRBJ2-5, with a weak D call TRBD2 (7 bases). This CDR3 is built from 14 residues. The germline gives CDR1 MNHEY, CDR2 SVGAGI. V lost 7 bases, J lost 7 bases, and 19 bases lay in between. The CDR3 loop reads CASMSRGAVGTQYF. The CDR3, as DNA: TGTGCCAGCATGTCTCGGGGGGCGGTCGGGACCCAGTACTTC.

Sample share makes this clone medium-sized. The chain employs TRBV6-4 and TRBJ2-3; the match to TRBD2 covers 8 bases. Germline CDR1 is MRHNA and CDR2 is SNTAGT. This CDR3 is 15 amino acids long. Germline trimming cut 0 bases from V and 1 base from J; bases unmatched to any gene: 0. This chain's CDR3 is CASSDSGGGTDTQYF. For the CDR3, the DNA is TGTGCCAGCAGTGACTCCGGGGGGGGCACAGATACGCAGTATTTT.

On this clone: The sample holds other DNA sequences that translate to the same CDR3. V gene TRBV6-5 combines with J gene TRBJ1-6, with D unresolved. The CDR3 is 14 amino acids. Germline CDR1 and CDR2: MNHEY and SVGAGI. Trimming removed 6 bases at V and 0 bases at J, with 6 bases between. The CDR3 region has the DNA TGTGCCAGCAGACGTAGCTCCTATAATTCACCCCTCCACTTT. Its protein product is CASRRSSYNSPLHF.

This clone was seen once. The V and J genes are TRBV7-9 and TRBJ2-1, with 10 bases lining up with TRBD2. Losses at the gene ends were 5 bases for V and 5 bases for J; bases not matched to a gene: 9. Germline V gives CDR1 SEHNR, CDR2 FQNEAQ (reference sequence). The CDR3 loop spans 16 amino acids. The CDR3 DNA reads as TGTGCCAGCAGCCCCCATAGCGGGGGGCGAAACAATGAGCAGTTCTTC. Protein: CASSPHSGGRNNEQFF. Looking up the rest from reference TRBV7-9 and TRBJ2-1 gives the full variable domain: DTGVSQNPRHKITKRGQNVTFRCDPISEHNRLYWYRQTLGQGPEFLTYFQNEAQLEKSRLLSDRFSAERPKGSFSTLEIQRTEQGDSAMYLCASSPHSGGRNNEQFFGPGTRLTVL.

The rearrangement links TRBV11-3 to TRBJ2-1; possible D gene TRBD2, 5 bases. This CDR3 contains 13 residues. V was clipped by 8 bases and J by 7 bases, with 15 bases between them. Germline CDR1 reads SGHNT; CDR2 reads YENEEA. The CDR3 is CASSAFGGNEQFF. CDR3 in DNA: TGTGCCAGCTCGGCTTTTGGAGGTAATGAGCAGTTCTTC.

The chain uses TRBV5-1 and TRBJ2-1; D gene unclear. Germline V gives CDR1 SGHRS, CDR2 YFSETQ. V was shortened by 4 bases and J by 7 bases, with 15 bases between the two germline ends. This CDR3 region has 14 residues. CDR3 in DNA: TGCGCCAGCAGCCCGACAATCTCTGGGAATGAGCAGTTCTTC. Amino acids: CASSPTISGNEQFF.

The rearrangement uses TRBV9 and TRBJ2-5, with 10 bases identical to TRBD1. Germline CDR1 is SGDLS and CDR2 is YYNGEE. The CDR3 runs to 15 residues. V shed 3 bases and J 5 bases; nucleotides not matched to a gene: 7. The CDR3 bases are TGTGCCAGCAGCGCCCGGGACAGGGGATGGGAGACCCAGTACTTC. Protein: CASSARDRGWETQYF.

This rearrangement joins TRBV15 to TRBJ2-3; TRBD1 matches 8 bases. The CDR3 totals 14 residues. Germline V gene data show CDR1 as LNHNV and CDR2 as YYDKDF (reference sequence). Losses at the gene ends were 5 bases for V and 0 bases for J; bases not matched to a gene: 1. CDR3 residues: CATSQGASTDTQYF. The CDR3 DNA follows: TGTGCCACCAGCCAGGGGGCTAGCACAGATACGCAGTATTTT. Looking up the rest from reference TRBV15 and TRBJ2-3 gives the full variable domain: DAMVIQNPRYQVTQFGKPVTLSCSQTLNHNVMYWYQQKSSQAPKLLFHYYDKDFNNEADTPDNFQSRRPNTSFCFLDIRSPGLGDTAMYLCATSQGASTDTQYFGPGTRLTVL.

This clone was seen more than once but under ten times. This chain uses TRBV19 with TRBJ1-5, with 7 nucleotides matching TRBD1. The V gene's germline CDR1 is LNHDA and CDR2 SQIVND (reference sequence). This CDR3 contains 15 residues. Trimming cost V 6 bases and J 3 bases; bases outside gene matches: 8. DNA for the CDR3: TGTGCCAGTAGCCTCAACAGGGGTGACAATCAGCCCCAGCATTTT. Translated: CASSLNRGDNQPQHF.

The rearrangement uses TRBV21-1 and TRBJ2-3; no check of the table's D call, TRBD2, against the DNA was made. TRBV21-1 is a pseudogene locus. This CDR3 spans 15 amino acids. The DNA for the CDR3 is TGTGCCAGCAGCAAAGGGGGACTAGCAATTGATACGCAGTATTTT. Translated, it gives CASSKGGLAIDTQYF.

This clone occurred once. DNA for the CDR3: TGTGCCAGCAGCGTAACCCCCGGAGAGGGAAGCGGCTACACCTTC. This encodes CASSVTPGEGSGYTF. V is TRBV9 and J is TRBJ1-2, with D unresolved. The CDR3 is 15 residues long. Per the germline V gene, CDR1 is SGDLS and CDR2 is YYNGEE. V shed 1 base and J shed 8 bases, with 18 bases lying between them.

About this clone itself: Sequence at one end of the junction differs from germline and may be a read error. V is TRBV5-6 and J is TRBJ1-1; unclear D gene. The CDR3 has 11 amino acids. In germline, CDR1 is SGHDT, CDR2 YYEEEE. In DNA, the CDR3 is TGTGCCAGCAGCGCCTACTTTGAAACTTTCTTT. Protein product: CASSAYFETFF.

This clone was seen only once. The V call is TRBV28, the J call TRBJ1-1, with D unclear. Trimming removed 7 bases at V and 1 base at J, with 16 bases between. Germline V gene data show CDR1 as MDHEN and CDR2 as SYDVKM. This CDR3 spans 15 amino acids. The DNA for the CDR3 is TGTGCCAGCAAGGTTGGCGGCTTCGGGAACACTGAAGCTTTCTTT. Residues: CASKVGGFGNTEAFF.

This clone was counted a few times. The CDR3, as DNA: TGTGCCACCAGCGGGGGGACAGCCTATGGCTACACCTTC. This translates into CATSGGTAYGYTF. The V and J genes are TRBV15 and TRBJ1-2; 7 bases agree with TRBD1. The V gene end was trimmed by 5 bases and the J gene end by 4 bases; junction bases not matched to a gene: 4. This CDR3 comprises 13 residues. CDR1 and CDR2 (germline): LNHNV, YYDKDF (reference sequence).

A remark on this clone: The same CDR3 can be traced to other DNA sequences in this sample. This chain's CDR3 is CASSYSAGARGGEQYF. The CDR3 DNA follows: TGTGCCAGCAGTTACTCGGCAGGGGCGCGGGGGGGCGAGCAGTACTTC. The J gene is TRBJ2-7, the V gene TRBV6-5; 9 bases line up with TRBD2. The germline V gene has CDR1 MNHEY and CDR2 SVGAGI. CDR3 length equals 16 residues. V was pared by 0 bases and J by 6 bases, with 9 bases of the junction left unmatched.

The J gene is TRBJ1-4, the V gene TRBV19; D not certain. Deletions cut 5 bases from V and 2 bases from J, with 9 bases between. The CDR3 is made up of 14 amino acids. CDR1 is LNHDA, CDR2 SQIVND, per germline (reference sequence). DNA of the CDR3: TGTGCCAGTAGTCACGTTCGGACTAATGAAAAACTGTTTTTT. It yields the protein CASSHVRTNEKLFF.

This chain links TRBV18 with TRBJ1-1; 7 positions agree with TRBD1. The germline gives CDR1 KGHSH, CDR2 LQKENI. CDR3 size: 16 residues. Unmatched junction bases numbered 7, after V lost 3 bases and J lost 0 bases. CDR3 nucleotide sequence: TGTGCCAGCTCACCCCGGGACAGAGCCATGAACACTGAAGCTTTCTTT. Encoded protein: CASSPRDRAMNTEAFF.

V usage is TRBV7-8 and J usage is TRBJ2-1; the match to TRBD1 covers 9 bases. The J segment lost 4 bases and the V segment lost 5 bases, leaving 6 bases of the junction unmatched. CDR3 length equals 15 residues. Germline CDR1 and CDR2: SGHVS and FQNEAQ. DNA for the CDR3: TGTGCCAGCAGCACGGCCGGGACAGGGTACAATGAGCAGTTCTTC. Translated: CASSTAGTGYNEQFF.

This chain uses TRBV12-3 or TRBV12-4 with TRBJ1-1; perhaps TRBD1 as D (5 bases). V was trimmed by 6 bases and J by 5 bases, leaving 13 bases between them. The CDR3 runs 13 residues. The CDR3 region has the DNA TGTGCCAGCAGAGCGACGGGGGTAACTGAAGCTTTCTTT. Translation: CASRATGVTEAFF.

CDR3 loop: CASSQPPGTGEETQYF. CDR3 coding DNA: TGTGCCAGCAGCCAACCCCCCGGGACAGGGGAAGAGACCCAGTACTTC. The V gene is TRBV4-2, the J gene TRBJ2-5; TRBD1 aligns across 10 bases. This CDR3 region has 16 residues. With V trimmed by 2 bases and J by 3 bases, 6 bases remained unmatched. Germline values: CDR1 LGHNA, CDR2 YNFKEQ.

The count of this clone is one. The chain carries TRBV24-1 and TRBJ2-5; 7 bases align to TRBD2. CDR1 is KGHDR and CDR2 is SFDVKD in the germline V gene. The junction had 6 bases not matched to a gene; V was cut back by 7 bases and J by 2 bases. This CDR3 is 14 amino acids long. CDR3 DNA sequence: TGTGCCACCAGCGGGGGAGGGTCACAAGAGACCCAGTACTTC. This gives the protein CATSGGGSQETQYF.

This clone was counted a single time. The CDR3 loop is CASSGRQVQETQYF. DNA for the CDR3: TGTGCCAGCAGCGGCAGACAGGTCCAAGAGACCCAGTACTTC. This chain joins TRBV5-6 and TRBJ2-5, with a possible D match to TRBD1 (6 bases). Trimming took off 4 bases at V and 1 base at J, with 11 bases between the two ends. In germline, CDR1 is SGHDT, CDR2 YYEEEE. CDR3 length: 14 amino acids.